This is a list of T cell receptor beta chains from one sample in a study of T cells in severe cutaneous drug reactions. TCRdb reprocessed the multiplex PCR reads and reports one entry per CDR3 protein, with no DNA. Its table records approximately 7,600 distinct CDR3 sequences. The specimen sequenced was cells from a skin blister. The receptor set was obtained from a human donor with a severe cutaneous adverse drug reaction. CDR3s include the opening cysteine and the closing phenylalanine or tryptophan. The order of the fields is V gene, clone size, J gene, CDR3 protein. Size is omitted from some rows. Given values are once, few, many or a class for expanded clones.

TRBV28	NA	TRBJ2-5	CASSLLASGSQYF
TRBV7-2	NA	TRBJ2-2	CASSLIGVTNTGELFF
TRBV18	NA	TRBJ2-7	CASSPVQARNYEQYF
TRBV9	medium-sized	TRBJ1-2	CASSGPGSDQWGYTF
TRBV10-3	NA	TRBJ2-7	CATVDDRGYEQYF
TRBV2	medium-sized	TRBJ1-3	CASSPGTGFSGNTIYF
TRBV5-4	NA	TRBJ2-1	CASSQSGRFNEQFF
TRBV5-1	NA	TRBJ2-1	CASTPGLGVNEQFF
TRBV6-2/TRBV6-3	NA	TRBJ2-7	CASSYSVRGFSYEQYF
TRBV27	NA	TRBJ2-7	CASSFGQGLSYEQYF
TRBV7-9	NA	TRBJ2-5	CGRKKRLAKYQETQYF
TRBV4-2	NA	TRBJ2-7	CASSQPNREQYF
TRBV28	NA	TRBJ2-1	CASSNRGGSYNEQFF
TRBV19	NA	TRBJ2-2	CASTGHGCTGELFF
TRBV2	NA	TRBJ2-1	CASSEKEPSSYNEQFF
TRBV10-3	NA	TRBJ1-1	CAISESDRASRNTEAFF